These T cell receptor beta chains were read from a single sample in a study of T cell repertoires in cytomegalovirus infection. Via MiXCR, TCRdb re-called the reads, giving one row per CDR3 protein. This table has over 90,000 distinct CDR3 sequences, about 15% appearing once. Sample: PBMCs. Receptors originate from a human donor in good health (CMV status not recorded). Some clones in this sample may be carry-over from other donors' samples. Both conserved end residues are part of each CDR3. Each record gives: clone size, J gene, CDR3 length, V gene, CDR3 protein. Not every row has a clone size; where given, it reads once, few, many or a size class.

clone_size: .
j_call: TRBJ1-3
cdr3_length: 19
v_call: TRBV7-8
cdr3_aa: CASSLFAGYRSGSGNTIYF

clone_size: few
j_call: TRBJ2-7
cdr3_length: 16
v_call: TRBV5-6
cdr3_aa: CASSLPGGDPIYEQYF

clone_size: few
j_call: TRBJ2-1
cdr3_length: 13
v_call: TRBV7-2
cdr3_aa: CASSGRGYNEQFF

clone_size: .
j_call: TRBJ1-4
cdr3_length: 18
v_call: TRBV28
cdr3_aa: CASSFARKGTTTNEKLFF

clone_size: .
j_call: TRBJ1-1
cdr3_length: 14
v_call: TRBV7-9
cdr3_aa: CASSRRQRYTEAFF

clone_size: few
j_call: TRBJ1-1
cdr3_length: 14
v_call: TRBV6-2/TRBV6-3
cdr3_aa: CASSALGVRAEAFF

clone_size: .
j_call: TRBJ1-5
cdr3_length: 13
v_call: TRBV6-6
cdr3_aa: CASSWGGYHPQHF

clone_size: .
j_call: TRBJ2-1
cdr3_length: 16
v_call: TRBV7-2
cdr3_aa: CASSLGASEGVCDGFF

clone_size: .
j_call: TRBJ2-2
cdr3_length: 15
v_call: TRBV27
cdr3_aa: CASRFGATNTGELFF

clone_size: many
j_call: TRBJ2-1
cdr3_length: 13
v_call: TRBV7-2
cdr3_aa: CASSLVSYNEQFF

clone_size: .
j_call: TRBJ1-1
cdr3_length: 11
v_call: TRBV2
cdr3_aa: CARLQGAEAFF

clone_size: .
j_call: TRBJ2-6
cdr3_length: 18
v_call: TRBV5-4
cdr3_aa: CASTSGGAGEIGANVLTF

clone_size: many
j_call: TRBJ2-2
cdr3_length: 14
v_call: TRBV28
cdr3_aa: CATAGTAHTGELFF

clone_size: .
j_call: TRBJ2-2
cdr3_length: 12
v_call: TRBV7-9
cdr3_aa: CASSLDTGELFF

clone_size: few
j_call: TRBJ2-1
cdr3_length: 16
v_call: TRBV28
cdr3_aa: CASSLTGGSSYNEQFF

clone_size: .
j_call: TRBJ2-7
cdr3_length: 13
v_call: TRBV29-1
cdr3_aa: CSVVQGPSYEQYF

clone_size: many
j_call: TRBJ2-2
cdr3_length: 15
v_call: TRBV7-8
cdr3_aa: CASSSTAEPTGELFF

clone_size: .
j_call: TRBJ1-5
cdr3_length: 14
v_call: TRBV28
cdr3_aa: CASRIIPGNQPQHF

clone_size: many
j_call: TRBJ1-2
cdr3_length: 13
v_call: TRBV11-2
cdr3_aa: CASSLDSFYGYTF

clone_size: few
j_call: TRBJ1-4
cdr3_length: 16
v_call: TRBV12-3/TRBV12-4
cdr3_aa: CASRRDRDATNEKLFF

clone_size: many
j_call: TRBJ1-2
cdr3_length: 12
v_call: TRBV7-2
cdr3_aa: CASSLGLYGYTF

clone_size: many
j_call: TRBJ2-3
cdr3_length: 13
v_call: TRBV5-5
cdr3_aa: CASSFLGPDTQYF

clone_size: few
j_call: TRBJ1-2
cdr3_length: 11
v_call: TRBV20-1
cdr3_aa: CSAPGQGGYTF

clone_size: many
j_call: TRBJ2-7
cdr3_length: 15
v_call: TRBV7-2
cdr3_aa: CASSLYDGGASEQYF

clone_size: .
j_call: TRBJ2-1
cdr3_length: 15
v_call: TRBV7-6
cdr3_aa: CASNKPGTSSNEQFF

clone_size: many
j_call: TRBJ1-1
cdr3_length: 14
v_call: TRBV6-2/TRBV6-3
cdr3_aa: CASSYGTGWTEAFF

clone_size: .
j_call: TRBJ2-6
cdr3_length: 17
v_call: TRBV5-5
cdr3_aa: CASSKNLDSSGANVQTF

clone_size: .
j_call: TRBJ2-5
cdr3_length: 12
v_call: TRBV29-1
cdr3_aa: CSVEEEDETQYF

clone_size: .
j_call: TRBJ2-1
cdr3_length: 15
v_call: TRBV12-3/TRBV12-4
cdr3_aa: CASSPGGFQGNEQFF